This T cell receptor (beta chain) comes out of a study of blood T cell repertoires in COVID-19. Measured with immunoSEQ multiplex PCR; TCRdb has only the in-frame clones, and not every one. In the table there are fewer than 200,000 clones, under 85% of which are singletons. CDR1 and CDR2 (germline): KGHDR, SFDVKD. The V end was cut by 4 bases, the J end by 2 bases, with 11 bases between. CDR3 length: 14 residues. This sequence joins TRBV24-1 and TRBJ2-7; the D gene is possibly TRBD1 (6 bases). Sequencing was carried out using peripheral blood. The sequence was obtained from a woman in her 70s with COVID-19, enrolled during active disease. CDR3 nucleotides: TGTGCCACCAGTGAGGCAGGGACACCCTACGAGCAGTACTTC. Protein product: CATSEAGTPYEQYF.